This TCR beta chain was sequenced during a study of CXCR3-negative and CXCR3-positive naive CD8 T cells. The CDR3 extends over 13 amino acids. CDR1 WSHSY and CDR2 SAAADI come from the germline V gene. About this clonotype itself: The antigen is not known.

Study results and caveats: The TRBV-TRBJ usage of naive CXCR3-negative and CXCR3-positive cells was similar, but that of memory cells differed. Cryopreservation partially lowered CXCR3 expression, so most assays used fresh PBMCs.

UMI-labeled 5' RACE yielded the TRB cDNA libraries. TCRdb re-called the 5' RACE reads, yielding one record per CDR3 amino acid sequence without DNA. The table counts some 41,000 distinct CDR3 sequences; around 10% lies in the top ten. The J gene is TRBJ2-7, the V gene TRBV10-2; TCRdb's assignment of TRBD1 cannot be checked, as there is no DNA. Sequences were obtained from memory CD8+ T cells from blood. The TCR sequence derives from a human donor in good health. Some clones in this sample may be carry-over from other donors' samples. The CDR3: CASSVGDQYEQYF.